These 14 T cell receptor beta chains originate from one sample sequenced in a study of CD8 T cells in Susac syndrome. The RNA, roughly 0.45 to 1 ug, was put through reverse transcription using random hexamers. TCRdb passed the immunoSEQ multiplex PCR reads through MiXCR, listing each CDR3 protein once. The sample includes hundreds of thousands of distinct CDR3 sequences, roughly 90% of them seen just once. Sequencing input: CD8+ T cells from PBMCs. The receptors here all came from a human donor with multiple sclerosis.

The CDR3 nucleotides are TGTGCCAGCAGCCTTGGGGCAACCCAAGAGACCCAGTACTTC. Protein sequence: CASSLGATQETQYF. The J gene is TRBJ2-5, the V gene TRBV7-9; D possibly corresponds to TRBD1 (5 bases). Germline loops: CDR1 SEHNR, CDR2 FQNEAQ (reference sequence). This CDR3 comprises 14 residues. V lost 5 bases and J lost 1, with 11 bases in between. Drawing the rest from reference TRBV7-9 and TRBJ2-5, the complete variable domain is DTGVSQNPRHKITKRGQNVTFRCDPISEHNRLYWYRQTLGQGPEFLTYFQNEAQLEKSRLLSDRFSAERPKGSFSTLEIQRTEQGDSAMYLCASSLGATQETQYFGPGTRLLVL.

The genes are TRBV6-1 and TRBJ2-1, with 7 nucleotides matching TRBD2. V shed 6 bases, J shed 2 bases, and the junction held 13 bases outside the gene matches. The CDR3 consists of 17 residues. CDR1 MNHNS and CDR2 SASEGT come from the germline V gene. CDR3: CASSRTSVGDPYNEQFF. CDR3 nucleotides: TGTGCCAGCAGCAGAACTAGCGTCGGGGACCCCTACAATGAGCAGTTCTTC.

The chain uses TRBV4-3 and TRBJ2-2, with TRBD1 as a possible D gene (5 bases). V was pared by 0 bases and J by 3 bases, with 11 bases between. This CDR3 has 16 residues. Germline V gene lookup returns CDR1 LGHNA and CDR2 YSLEER. The CDR3 loop reads CASSQDKGMDTGELFF. The CDR3 DNA is TGCGCCAGCAGCCAAGATAAGGGGATGGACACCGGGGAGCTGTTTTTT.

The chain couples TRBV29-1 to TRBJ2-7; D is possibly TRBD1 (6 bases). This CDR3 region has 16 residues. V was cut by 2 bases and J by 6 bases, with 23 bases left in between. The germline V gene has CDR1 SQVTM and CDR2 ANQGSEA. The CDR3 reads CSVELVAGDGFTEQYF. The CDR3, as DNA: TGCAGCGTTGAACTTGTTGCAGGGGATGGTTTCACCGAGCAGTACTTC.

This clonotype appeared a single time. The chain carries TRBV4-2 and TRBJ2-1, with D maybe TRBD2 (7 bases). The CDR3 runs to 16 residues. CDR1 and CDR2 from the germline V gene are LGHNA and YNFKEQ. The ends were cut back, 4 bases at V and 12 bases at J, with 25 bases in the middle. Written as DNA, the CDR3 is TGTGCCAGCAGCCTCCCTACGGGGGGCGGTACAATGGCGCAGTTCTTC. This translates into CASSLPTGGGTMAQFF.

This CDR3 is CASSFRGRSSYEQYF. CDR3 DNA: TGTGCCAGCAGTTTTCGCGGGAGGAGCTCCTACGAGCAGTACTTC. This sequence joins TRBV28 and TRBJ2-7, with TRBD2 matching over 8 bases. The germline CDR1 and CDR2 sequences are MDHEN and SYDVKM. This CDR3 region has 15 residues. The V segment lost 3 bases and the J segment 0 bases; nucleotides outside the gene matches: 4.

The rearrangement links TRBV4-3 to TRBJ1-1; possible D gene TRBD1, 6 bases. V gave up 0 bases and J gave up 0 bases, with 14 bases separating them. Germline assignment: CDR1 LGHNA and CDR2 YSLEER. CDR3 size: 17 residues. The CDR3 loop reads CASSQDAGTSMNTEAFF. In DNA form, the CDR3 reads TGCGCCAGCAGCCAAGATGCGGGGACAAGTATGAACACTGAAGCTTTCTTT.

This chain uses TRBV20-1 with TRBJ1-4, with a possible D match to TRBD1 (5 bases). Trimming removed 0 bases at V and 0 bases at J, with 14 bases between. The CDR3 length is 17 residues. The germline V gene encodes CDR1 DFQATT and CDR2 SNEGSKA (reference sequence). The CDR3: CSARDRQGPPTNEKLFF. Written as DNA, the CDR3 is TGCAGTGCTAGAGATCGGCAGGGACCCCCAACTAATGAAAAACTGTTTTTT.

The rearrangement joins TRBV5-6 to TRBJ2-7; the D gene is possibly TRBD1 (6 bases). V was cut by 0 bases and J by 6 bases, with 13 bases left in between. This CDR3 spans 14 amino acids. The V gene's germline CDR1 is SGHDT and CDR2 YYEEEE. Written as DNA, the CDR3 is TGTGCCAGCAGCTTGGCTACAGGGTTCGCCGAGCAGTACTTC. This codes for CASSLATGFAEQYF.

This clonotype was observed once. The rearrangement links TRBV7-9 to TRBJ2-7; 7 bases are a match to TRBD1. V shed 1 base and J 3 bases; nucleotides not matched to a gene: 6. The CDR3 length is 15 residues. Germline-derived CDR1 and CDR2 are SEHNR and FQNEAQ (reference sequence). The CDR3 here is CASSLVPRDSYEQYF. CDR3 nucleotides: TGTGCCAGCAGCTTAGTACCCCGGGACAGCTACGAGCAGTACTTC. The full variable domain, rest sourced from reference TRBV7-9 and TRBJ2-7, is DTGVSQNPRHKITKRGQNVTFRCDPISEHNRLYWYRQTLGQGPEFLTYFQNEAQLEKSRLLSDRFSAERPKGSFSTLEIQRTEQGDSAMYLCASSLVPRDSYEQYFGPGTRLTVT.

The V call is TRBV4-3, the J call TRBJ1-1, with TRBD1 as a possible D gene (6 bases). Trimming stripped 1 base from V and 4 bases from J, with 13 bases between. CDR3 length: 15 amino acids. Germline V lookup: CDR1 LGHNA, CDR2 YSLEER. The CDR3 is CASSQGTGLGTEAFF. CDR3 in DNA: TGCGCCAGCAGCCAAGGTACAGGGCTGGGCACTGAAGCTTTCTTT.

The V call is TRBV12-3 or TRBV12-4, the J call TRBJ2-3; 7 bases line up with TRBD2. CDR3 length: 15 residues. V lost 6 bases, J lost 5 bases, and 11 bases stayed unmatched. The CDR3 spells CASSSGAGLVDTQYF. CDR3 bases: TGTGCCAGCAGCTCAGGAGCGGGGCTAGTAGATACGCAGTATTTT.

V usage is TRBV30 and J usage is TRBJ2-7; D not certain. V lost 4 bases to trimming and J lost 1 base, with 14 bases between them. The CDR3 is 14 residues long. Per germline, CDR1 GTSNPN and CDR2 SVGIG (reference sequence). The chain's CDR3 is CAWKDSEPSYEQYF. The CDR3 DNA is TGTGCCTGGAAGGATAGTGAACCGTCCTACGAGCAGTACTTC.

The rearrangement links TRBV28 to TRBJ1-4; 9 bases line up with TRBD1. The CDR3 covers 17 residues. V was clipped by 6 bases and J by 6 bases; unmatched bases: 14. Looked up from germline, CDR1 is MDHEN and CDR2 is SYDVKM. The CDR3 reads CASSPPGQGAKDEKLFF. The CDR3 DNA is TGTGCCAGCAGCCCCCCGGGACAGGGCGCAAAGGATGAAAAACTGTTTTTT.